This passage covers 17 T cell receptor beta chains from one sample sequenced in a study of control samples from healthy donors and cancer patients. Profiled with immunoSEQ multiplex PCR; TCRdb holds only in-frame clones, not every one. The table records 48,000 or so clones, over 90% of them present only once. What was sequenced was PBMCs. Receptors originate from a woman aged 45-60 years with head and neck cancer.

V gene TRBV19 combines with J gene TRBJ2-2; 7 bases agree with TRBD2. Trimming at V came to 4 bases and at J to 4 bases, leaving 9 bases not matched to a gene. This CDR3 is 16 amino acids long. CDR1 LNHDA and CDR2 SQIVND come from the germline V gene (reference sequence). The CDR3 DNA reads TGTGCCAGTAGTAACGCTGGCGGGGGAGTCACCGGGGAGCTGTTTTTT. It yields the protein CASSNAGGGVTGELFF.

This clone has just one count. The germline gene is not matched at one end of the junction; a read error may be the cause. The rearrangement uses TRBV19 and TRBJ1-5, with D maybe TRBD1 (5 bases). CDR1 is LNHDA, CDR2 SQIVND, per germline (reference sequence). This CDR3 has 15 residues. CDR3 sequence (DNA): TGTGCCAGTAGTATAGTGGGGCTTAGCCATCAGCCCCAGCATTTT. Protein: CASSIVGLSHQPQHF.

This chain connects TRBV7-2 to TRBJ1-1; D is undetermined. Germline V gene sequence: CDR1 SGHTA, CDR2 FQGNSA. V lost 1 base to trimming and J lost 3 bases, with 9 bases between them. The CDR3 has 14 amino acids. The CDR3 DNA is TGTGCCAGCAGCTTAGGGGCGGCTTACACTGAAGCTTTCTTT. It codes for CASSLGAAYTEAFF.

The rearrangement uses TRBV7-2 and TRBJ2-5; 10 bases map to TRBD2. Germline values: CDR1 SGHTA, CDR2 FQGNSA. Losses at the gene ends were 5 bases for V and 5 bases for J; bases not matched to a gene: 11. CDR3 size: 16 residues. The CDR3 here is CASSQASGGGQETQYF. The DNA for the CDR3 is TGTGCCAGCAGCCAAGCCAGCGGGGGGGGCCAGGAGACCCAGTACTTC.

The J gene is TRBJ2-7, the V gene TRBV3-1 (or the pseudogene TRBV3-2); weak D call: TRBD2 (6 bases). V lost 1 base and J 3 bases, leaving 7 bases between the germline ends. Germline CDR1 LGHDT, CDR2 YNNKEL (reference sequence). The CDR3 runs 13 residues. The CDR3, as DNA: TGTGCCAGCAGCCAAGCGGGGGTCTACGAGCAGTACTTC. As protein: CASSQAGVYEQYF.

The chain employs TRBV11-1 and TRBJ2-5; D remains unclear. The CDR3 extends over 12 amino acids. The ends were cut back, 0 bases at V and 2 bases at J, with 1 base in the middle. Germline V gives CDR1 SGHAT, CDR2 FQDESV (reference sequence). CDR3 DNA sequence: TGTGCCAGCAGCTTAGCTCAAGAGACCCAGTACTTC. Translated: CASSLAQETQYF.

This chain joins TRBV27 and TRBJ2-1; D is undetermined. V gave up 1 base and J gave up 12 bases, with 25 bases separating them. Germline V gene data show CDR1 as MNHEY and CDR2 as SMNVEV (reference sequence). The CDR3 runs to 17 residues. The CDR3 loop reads CASSLFGSNWVGNAQFF. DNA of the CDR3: TGTGCCAGCAGTTTATTCGGGTCCAACTGGGTAGGTAACGCGCAGTTCTTC.

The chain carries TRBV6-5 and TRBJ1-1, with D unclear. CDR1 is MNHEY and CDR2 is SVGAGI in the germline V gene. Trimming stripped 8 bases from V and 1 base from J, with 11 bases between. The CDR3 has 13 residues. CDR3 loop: CASQIQKNTEAFF. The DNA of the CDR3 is TGTGCCAGCCAAATACAGAAGAACACTGAAGCTTTCTTT.

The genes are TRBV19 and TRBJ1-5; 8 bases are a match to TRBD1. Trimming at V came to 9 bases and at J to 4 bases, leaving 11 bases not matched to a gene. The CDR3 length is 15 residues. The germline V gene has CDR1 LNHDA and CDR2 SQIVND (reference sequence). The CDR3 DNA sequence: TGTGCCAGCAGCGCGGACAGGGAATATAATCAGCCCCAGCATTTT. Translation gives CASSADREYNQPQHF.

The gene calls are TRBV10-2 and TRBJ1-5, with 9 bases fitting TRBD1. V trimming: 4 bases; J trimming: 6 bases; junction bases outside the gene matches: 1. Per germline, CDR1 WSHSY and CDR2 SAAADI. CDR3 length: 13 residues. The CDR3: CASSVDRGQPQHF. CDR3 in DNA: TGCGCCAGCAGTGTGGACAGGGGTCAGCCCCAGCATTTT.

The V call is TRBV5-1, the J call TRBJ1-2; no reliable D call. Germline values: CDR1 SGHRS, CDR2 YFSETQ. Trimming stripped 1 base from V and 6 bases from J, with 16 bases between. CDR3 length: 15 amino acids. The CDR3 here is CASSLTQLPGHGYTF. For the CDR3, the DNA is TGCGCCAGCAGCTTGACTCAGCTTCCAGGCCATGGCTACACCTTC.

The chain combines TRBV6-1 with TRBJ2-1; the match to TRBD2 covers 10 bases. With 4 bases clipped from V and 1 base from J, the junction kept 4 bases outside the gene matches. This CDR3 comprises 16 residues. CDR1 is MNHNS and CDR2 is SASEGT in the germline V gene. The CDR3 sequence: CASSGLLAGSYNEQFF. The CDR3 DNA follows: TGTGCCAGCAGTGGCTTACTAGCGGGATCCTACAATGAGCAGTTCTTC.

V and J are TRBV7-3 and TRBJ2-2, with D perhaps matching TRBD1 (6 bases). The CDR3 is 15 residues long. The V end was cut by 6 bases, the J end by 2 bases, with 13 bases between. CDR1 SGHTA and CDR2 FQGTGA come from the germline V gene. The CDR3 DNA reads TGTGCCAGCAGTCCACAGGGCTCAAACACCGGGGAGCTGTTTTTT. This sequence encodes CASSPQGSNTGELFF.

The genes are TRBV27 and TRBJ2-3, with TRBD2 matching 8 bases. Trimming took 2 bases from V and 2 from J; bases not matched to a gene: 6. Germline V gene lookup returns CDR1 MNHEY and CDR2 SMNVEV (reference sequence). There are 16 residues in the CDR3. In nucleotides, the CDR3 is TGTGCCAGCAGTTTAACGGCGGGGGGAGACACAGATACGCAGTATTTT. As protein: CASSLTAGGDTDTQYF.

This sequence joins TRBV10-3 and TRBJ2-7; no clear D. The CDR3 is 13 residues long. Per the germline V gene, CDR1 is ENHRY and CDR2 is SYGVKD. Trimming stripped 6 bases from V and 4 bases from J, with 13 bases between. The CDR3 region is CAIRGREKYEQYF. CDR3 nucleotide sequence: TGTGCCATCAGAGGAAGGGAAAAATACGAGCAGTACTTC.

DNA for the CDR3: TGCAGTGCCCGTGAGAGGGACGAGCAGTACTTC. This sequence encodes CSARERDEQYF. The chain is built from TRBV20-1 and TRBJ2-7, with D maybe TRBD2 (5 bases). V was pared by 6 bases and J by 5 bases, with 11 bases between. This CDR3 region has 11 residues. In germline, CDR1 is DFQATT, CDR2 SNEGSKA (reference sequence).

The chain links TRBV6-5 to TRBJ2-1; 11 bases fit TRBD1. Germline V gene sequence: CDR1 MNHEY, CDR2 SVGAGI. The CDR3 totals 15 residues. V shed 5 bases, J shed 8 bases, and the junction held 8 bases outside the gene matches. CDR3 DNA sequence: TGTGCCAGCAGTCGACCGGGACAGGGGGTGTATGAGCAGTTCTTC. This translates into CASSRPGQGVYEQFF.